This T cell receptor (beta chain) appears in the sequencing data of a study of CD8+ T cells in alopecia areata. Study context: After 6 to 18 months of tofacitinib, follow-up continued 6 months off drug.

CDR1 and CDR2 (germline): SNHLY, FYNNEI. The CDR3 runs 15 residues. V was pared by 7 bases and J by 4 bases, with 9 bases of the junction left unmatched. Overall study results and limits: Tofacitinib did not eliminate many expanded lesional clones from scalp or blood.

Isolated RNA was reverse transcribed into cDNA used as the sequencing template. Produced via immunoSEQ multiplex PCR; TCRdb's table is partial and in-frame only. This table holds 150,000 to 200,000 clones, approximately 57% found once. The treatment was: oral pan-JAK inhibitor, 5-10 mg twice daily. On this clone itself: No antigen is known for it.

Specimen: CD4+ T cells sorted from blood, collected at week 24, from a patient treated with tofacitinib. The receptor comes from a human donor with alopecia areata. The chain is built from TRBV2 and TRBJ2-1; 8 bases are shared with TRBD2. Here the CDR3 DNA reads TGTGCCAGCACCCAAACGGCTAGCGGGTACAATGAGCAGTTCTTC. This sequence encodes CASTQTASGYNEQFF.